Listed here are 7 T cell receptor beta chains from one sample, sequenced in a study of immune evolution from preneoplasia to lung adenocarcinoma. Sequencing used immunoSEQ multiplex PCR; TCRdb keeps in-frame clones, though not all of them. The repertoire holds 5,000 to 6,500 clones, with about four fifths as singletons. Sequences were obtained from FFPE adjacent normal lung tissue. The receptors were gathered from a donor older than 65 with lung adenocarcinoma.

This chain joins TRBV4-1 and TRBJ2-7; D assignment may be TRBD1 or TRBD2 (5 bases each). The length of the CDR3 is 13 residues. The germline CDR1 and CDR2 sequences are MGHRA and YSYEKL. Trimming removed 4 bases at V and 3 bases at J, with 10 bases between. The CDR3 DNA is TGCGCCAGCAGCCGGGGACGGGACTACGAGCAGTACTTC. Translating gives CASSRGRDYEQYF.

The V gene is TRBV28, the J gene TRBJ2-7; D is undetermined. CDR3 length equals 10 residues. Trimming left V 6 bases short and J 3 bases short, with 3 bases between. Germline assignment: CDR1 MDHEN and CDR2 SYDVKM. Here the CDR3 reads CASSHYEQYF. CDR3 bases: TGTGCCAGCAGCCACTACGAGCAGTACTTC.

V is TRBV10-2 and J is TRBJ2-5; 12 bases are shared with TRBD2. The CDR3 is made up of 15 amino acids. V gave up 6 bases and J gave up 3 bases; unmatched junction bases: 5. Germline V gene lookup returns CDR1 WSHSY and CDR2 SAAADI. For the CDR3, the DNA is TGCGCCAGCAGGACTAGCGGGAGAAAGGAAGAGACCCAGTACTTC. It translates to CASRTSGRKEETQYF.

This chain connects TRBV27 to TRBJ1-6; D is ambiguous. The CDR3 runs to 14 residues. V gave up 5 bases and J gave up 9 bases, with 14 bases separating them. CDR1 MNHEY and CDR2 SMNVEV come from the germline V gene (reference sequence). CDR3 loop: CASSSPGRGSPLHF. In nucleotides, the CDR3 is TGTGCCAGCAGTAGCCCCGGGCGGGGTTCACCCCTCCACTTT.

The V call is TRBV7-9, the J call TRBJ2-3; 8 bases are a match to TRBD2. The V gene end was trimmed by 5 bases and the J gene end by 2 bases; junction bases not matched to a gene: 6. Germline V lookup: CDR1 SEHNR, CDR2 FQNEAQ (reference sequence). The CDR3 extends over 15 amino acids. CDR3: CASSLGLADTDTQYF. In nucleotides, the CDR3 is TGTGCCAGCAGCCTTGGACTAGCCGACACAGATACGCAGTATTTT.

This rearrangement joins TRBV7-8 to TRBJ2-3; D is uncertain. The germline V gene encodes CDR1 SGHVS and CDR2 FQNEAQ. Trimming shortened V by 2 bases and J by 4 bases, and 13 bases separated the two germline ends. The CDR3 consists of 15 residues. This CDR3 is CASSLLDALPDTQYF. DNA for the CDR3: TGTGCCAGCAGCTTACTAGATGCCCTCCCAGATACGCAGTATTTT.

This sequence joins TRBV18 and TRBJ1-1; D unclear. Trimming shortened V by 2 bases and J by 8 bases, and 15 bases separated the two germline ends. Per the germline V gene, CDR1 is KGHSH and CDR2 is LQKENI. This CDR3 spans 14 amino acids. The CDR3 DNA is TGTGCCAGCTCACCAATTTCAGATGCCCAAGAAGCTTTCTTT. It translates to CASSPISDAQEAFF. Based on the CDR3 plus reference TRBV18 and TRBJ1-1, the full variable domain is NAGVMQNPRHLVRRRGQEARLRCSPMKGHSHVYWYRQLPEEGLKFMVYLQKENIIDESGMPKERFSAEFPKEGPSILRIQQVVRGDSAAYFCASSPISDAQEAFFGQGTRLTVV.